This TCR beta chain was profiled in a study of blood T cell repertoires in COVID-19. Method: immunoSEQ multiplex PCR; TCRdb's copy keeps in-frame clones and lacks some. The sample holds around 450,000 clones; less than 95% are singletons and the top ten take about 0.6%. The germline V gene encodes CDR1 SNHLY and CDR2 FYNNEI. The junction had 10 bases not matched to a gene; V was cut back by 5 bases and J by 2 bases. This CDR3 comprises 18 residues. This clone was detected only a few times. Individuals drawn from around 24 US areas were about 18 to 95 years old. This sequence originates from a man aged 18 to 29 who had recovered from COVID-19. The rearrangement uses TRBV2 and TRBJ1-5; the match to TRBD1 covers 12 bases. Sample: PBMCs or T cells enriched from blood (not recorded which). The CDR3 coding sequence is TGTGCCAGCAGTCATGTGGGACAGGGGGCGCACGGCAATCAGCCCCAGCATTTT. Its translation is CASSHVGQGAHGNQPQHF.